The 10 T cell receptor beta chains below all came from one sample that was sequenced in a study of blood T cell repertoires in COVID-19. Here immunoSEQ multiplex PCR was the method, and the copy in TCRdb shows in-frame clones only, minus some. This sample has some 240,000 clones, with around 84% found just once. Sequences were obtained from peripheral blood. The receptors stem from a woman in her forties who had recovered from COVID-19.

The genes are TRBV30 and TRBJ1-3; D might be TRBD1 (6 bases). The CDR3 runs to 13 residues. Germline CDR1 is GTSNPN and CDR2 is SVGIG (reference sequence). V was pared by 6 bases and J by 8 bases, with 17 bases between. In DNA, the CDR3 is TGTGCCTGCTCTGAACAGGGAGCGGACACCATATATTTT. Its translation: CACSEQGADTIYF.

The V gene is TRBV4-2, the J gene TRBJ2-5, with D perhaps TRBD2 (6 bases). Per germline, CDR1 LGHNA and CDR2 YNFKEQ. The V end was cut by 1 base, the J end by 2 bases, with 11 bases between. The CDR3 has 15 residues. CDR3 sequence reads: CASSQAGGVQETQYF. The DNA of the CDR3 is TGTGCCAGCAGCCAAGCAGGAGGGGTTCAAGAGACCCAGTACTTC.

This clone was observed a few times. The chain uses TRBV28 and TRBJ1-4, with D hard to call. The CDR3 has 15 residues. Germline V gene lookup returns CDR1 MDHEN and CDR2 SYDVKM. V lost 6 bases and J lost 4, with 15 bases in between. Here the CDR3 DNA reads TGTGCCAGCAGCTCCCTCAGTAATGGTAATGAAAAACTGTTTTTT. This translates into CASSSLSNGNEKLFF.

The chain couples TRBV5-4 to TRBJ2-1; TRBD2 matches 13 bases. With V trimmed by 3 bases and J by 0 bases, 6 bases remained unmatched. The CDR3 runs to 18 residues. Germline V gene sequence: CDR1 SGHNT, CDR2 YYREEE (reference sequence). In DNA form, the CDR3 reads TGTGCCAGCAGCTATGGACTAGCGGGAGCTAGCTCCTACAATGAGCAGTTCTTC. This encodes CASSYGLAGASSYNEQFF.

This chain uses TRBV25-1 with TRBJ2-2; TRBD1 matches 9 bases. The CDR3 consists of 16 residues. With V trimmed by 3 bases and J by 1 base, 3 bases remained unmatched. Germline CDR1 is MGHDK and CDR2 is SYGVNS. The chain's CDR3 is CASSEPGQGNTGELFF. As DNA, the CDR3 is TGTGCCAGCAGTGAGCCGGGACAGGGGAACACCGGGGAGCTGTTTTTT.

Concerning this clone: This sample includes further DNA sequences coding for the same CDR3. In DNA form, the CDR3 reads TGCGCCAGCAGCGAAACTAGCGGGGGCTCCTACAATGAGCAGTTCTTC. It yields the protein CASSETSGGSYNEQFF. The chain combines TRBV10-2 with TRBJ2-1; 11 bases agree with TRBD2. Unmatched junction bases numbered 4, after V lost 6 bases and J lost 0 bases. This CDR3 contains 16 residues. Germline V gene sequence: CDR1 WSHSY, CDR2 SAAADI.

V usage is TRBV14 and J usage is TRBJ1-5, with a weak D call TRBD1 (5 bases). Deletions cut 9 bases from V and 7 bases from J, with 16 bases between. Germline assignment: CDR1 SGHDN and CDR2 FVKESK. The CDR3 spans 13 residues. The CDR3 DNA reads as TGTGCCAGTAGCGGCGGGGGGGGACAGCCCCAGCATTTT. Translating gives CASSGGGGQPQHF.

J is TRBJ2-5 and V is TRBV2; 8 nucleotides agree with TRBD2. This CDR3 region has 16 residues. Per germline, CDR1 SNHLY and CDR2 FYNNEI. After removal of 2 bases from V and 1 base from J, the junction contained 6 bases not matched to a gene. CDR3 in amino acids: CASSEFGGGSQETQYF. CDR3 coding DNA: TGTGCCAGCAGTGAATTCGGGGGGGGGTCCCAAGAGACCCAGTACTTC.

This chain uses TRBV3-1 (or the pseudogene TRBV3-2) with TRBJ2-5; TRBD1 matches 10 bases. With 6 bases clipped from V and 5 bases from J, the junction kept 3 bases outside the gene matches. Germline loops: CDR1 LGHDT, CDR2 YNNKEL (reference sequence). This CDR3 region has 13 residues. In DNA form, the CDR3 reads TGTGCCAGCAGACCGGGACAGGGGGAGACCCAGTACTTC. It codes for CASRPGQGETQYF.

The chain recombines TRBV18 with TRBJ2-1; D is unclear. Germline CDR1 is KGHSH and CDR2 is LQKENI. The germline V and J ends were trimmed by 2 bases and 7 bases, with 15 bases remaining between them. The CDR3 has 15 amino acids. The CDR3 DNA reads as TGTGCCAGCTCACCATCCTCTGATCCTGAGAATGAGCAGTTCTTC. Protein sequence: CASSPSSDPENEQFF.